The 22 T cell receptor beta chains reported below all come from one sample, sequenced in a study of CD8+ T cells in alopecia areata. After isolation, RNA underwent reverse transcription to generate cDNA as the sequencing template. TCRdb keeps only in-frame clones here, not all; method: immunoSEQ multiplex PCR. The sample shows 150,000 or so clones, roughly 63% of them seen only once. Sample treatment: oral pan-JAK inhibitor, 5-10 mg twice daily. Sequences were derived from CD4+ T cells sorted from blood, sampled at approximately week 60, from a patient treated with tofacitinib. These receptors were collected from a human donor with alopecia areata.

The chain links TRBV7-2 to TRBJ1-1; D not certain. Per germline, CDR1 SGHTA and CDR2 FQGNSA. With 1 base removed from V and 1 base from J, the gap between germline ends came to 16 bases. This CDR3 is built from 17 residues. The CDR3 DNA reads TGTGCCAGCAGCTTAGGAGGGTACGGCCCTCGGAACACTGAAGCTTTCTTT. It translates to CASSLGGYGPRNTEAFF.

This clone was observed a few times. The V and J genes are TRBV19 and TRBJ2-7; TRBD2 is a possible D gene (6 bases). The ends were cut back, 3 bases at V and 2 bases at J, with 8 bases in the middle. The CDR3 sequence is 13 residues long. Germline loops: CDR1 LNHDA, CDR2 SQIVND (reference sequence). The DNA of the CDR3 is TGTGCCAGTAGTATCGCGGGGCCCTACGAGCAGTACTTC. Its protein product is CASSIAGPYEQYF.

The chain is built from TRBV5-6 and TRBJ2-1; D perhaps matches TRBD2 (6 bases). Germline-derived CDR1 and CDR2 are SGHDT and YYEEEE. The CDR3 runs 15 residues. Trimming pared 5 bases from V and 6 bases from J, leaving 18 bases between. Here the CDR3 reads CASSLGLLIGNEQFF. CDR3 DNA: TGTGCCAGCAGTCTGGGACTCCTCATCGGCAATGAGCAGTTCTTC.

Note on this clone: One end of the junction is discordant with germline, which a read error may explain. This rearrangement joins TRBV13 to TRBJ2-7; 13 nucleotides agree with TRBD2. Germline V gene lookup returns CDR1 PRHDT and CDR2 FYEKMQ (reference sequence). The CDR3 has 12 residues. This CDR3 reads CASSLGGTSGVF. CDR3 DNA sequence: TGTGCCAGCAGCTTAGGCGGGACTAGCGGGGTTTTC.

The gene calls are TRBV29-1 and TRBJ1-3; D unclear. Germline values: CDR1 SQVTM, CDR2 ANQGSEA. V lost 4 bases and J 4 bases, leaving 5 bases between the germline ends. The CDR3 is 11 amino acids. The CDR3 spells CSVVRGNTIYF. CDR3 nucleotide sequence: TGCAGCGTTGTGAGAGGAAACACCATATATTTT.

This clone has more than one count but fewer than ten. The chain uses TRBV19 and TRBJ1-2; the D gene is possibly TRBD1 (5 bases). CDR3 length: 14 residues. The V and J ends lost 5 bases and 4 bases respectively, with 14 bases between them. The germline CDR1 and CDR2 sequences are LNHDA and SQIVND (reference sequence). Written as DNA, the CDR3 is TGTGCCAGTAGTTTAAGACAGCAACTCTATGGCTACACCTTC. It specifies CASSLRQQLYGYTF.

The rearrangement joins TRBV27 to TRBJ1-5; D not resolved. The CDR3 runs to 14 residues. V lost 5 bases to trimming and J lost 6 bases, with 14 bases between them. Looked up from germline, CDR1 is MNHEY and CDR2 is SMNVEV (reference sequence). The CDR3 region has the DNA TGTGCCAGCAGTGACCCCGAGTTTACTCAGCCCCAGCATTTT. Residues: CASSDPEFTQPQHF.

This clone was seen a handful of times. The rearrangement joins TRBV29-1 to TRBJ2-7; D is possibly TRBD1 (6 bases). Looked up from germline, CDR1 is SQVTM and CDR2 is ANQGSEA. With 5 bases removed from V and 3 bases from J, the gap between germline ends came to 14 bases. CDR3 size: 13 residues. The CDR3 DNA reads as TGCAGCGTTACCGGGACATCGTACTACGAGCAGTACTTC. This sequence encodes CSVTGTSYYEQYF.

This clone occurred a few times. The chain recombines TRBV5-1 with TRBJ2-3, with D uncertain. Per germline, CDR1 SGHRS and CDR2 YFSETQ. This CDR3 spans 14 amino acids. The V end was cut by 4 bases, the J end by 4 bases, with 13 bases between. CDR3 residues: CASSHILRPDTQYF. The CDR3 nucleotides read TGCGCCAGCAGCCACATATTGAGGCCAGATACGCAGTATTTT. Based on the CDR3 plus reference TRBV5-1 and TRBJ2-3, the full variable domain is KAGVTQTPRYLIKTRGQQVTLSCSPISGHRSVSWYQQTPGQGLQFLFEYFSETQRNKGNFPGRFSGRQFSNSRSEMNVSTLELGDSALYLCASSHILRPDTQYFGPGTRLTVL.

CDR3 region: CASSPEGQGMLGYTF. DNA of the CDR3: TGCGCCAGCAGCCCGGAGGGACAGGGGATGTTGGGCTACACCTTC. V gene TRBV5-1 combines with J gene TRBJ1-2; 10 positions agree with TRBD1. The germline gives CDR1 SGHRS, CDR2 YFSETQ. This CDR3 is built from 15 residues. The V and J ends lost 4 bases and 8 bases, in that order; junction bases with no gene match: 11.

The J gene is TRBJ2-6, the V gene TRBV2; D is unresolved. V was shortened by 8 bases and J by 4 bases, with 12 bases between the two germline ends. Per the germline V gene, CDR1 is SNHLY and CDR2 is FYNNEI. The CDR3 contains 14 residues. The CDR3 spells CASGSPTGANVLTF. CDR3 nucleotides: TGTGCCAGCGGCTCCCCGACCGGGGCCAACGTCCTGACTTTC.

The chain carries TRBV30 and TRBJ2-7, with D tentatively TRBD1 (6 bases). CDR1 and CDR2 (germline): GTSNPN, SVGIG (reference sequence). V lost 1 base to trimming and J lost 2 bases, with 9 bases between them. CDR3 length: 13 residues. CDR3 sequence reads: CAWSEQGPYEQYF. CDR3 bases: TGTGCCTGGAGTGAACAGGGCCCCTACGAGCAGTACTTC. The whole variable domain, remainder taken from reference TRBV30 and TRBJ2-7, is SQTIHQWPATLVQPVGSPLSLECTVEGTSNPNLYWYRQAAGRGLQLLFYSVGIGQISSEVPQNLSASRPQDRQFILSSKKLLLSDSGFYLCAWSEQGPYEQYFGPGTRLTVT.

The chain employs TRBV15 and TRBJ2-7, with D tentatively TRBD1 or TRBD2 (7 bases each). This CDR3 spans 15 amino acids. Germline assignment: CDR1 LNHNV and CDR2 YYDKDF (reference sequence). V was trimmed by 1 base and J by 4 bases, leaving 14 bases between them. The chain's CDR3 is CATSRAGQGGYEQYF. DNA for the CDR3: TGTGCCACCAGCAGAGCGGGGCAGGGGGGGTACGAGCAGTACTTC.

V and J are TRBV5-1 and TRBJ1-1; maybe TRBD1 (5 bases). Looked up from germline, CDR1 is SGHRS and CDR2 is YFSETQ. V was pared by 2 bases and J by 2 bases, with 19 bases between. CDR3 length equals 17 residues. DNA of the CDR3: TGCGCCAGCAGCTTAGCACCCACGCAAACAGGAAACACTGAAGCTTTCTTT. This sequence encodes CASSLAPTQTGNTEAFF.

This clone was seen a handful of times. V is TRBV29-1 and J is TRBJ1-5; 7 bases agree with TRBD1. The CDR3 totals 14 residues. V lost 4 bases, J lost 3 bases, and 6 bases stayed unmatched. Germline assignment: CDR1 SQVTM and CDR2 ANQGSEA. This CDR3 reads CSVAQGHDNQPQHF. The CDR3 nucleotides read TGCAGCGTTGCACAGGGGCATGACAATCAGCCCCAGCATTTT. The complete variable domain, with remaining parts taken from reference TRBV29-1 and TRBJ1-5, reads SAVISQKPSRDICQRGTSLTIQCQVDSQVTMMFWYRQQPGQSLTLIATANQGSEATYESGFVIDKFPISRPNLTFSTLTVSNMSPEDSSIYLCSVAQGHDNQPQHFGDGTRLSIL.

V is TRBV11-1 and J is TRBJ2-7; 12 nucleotides align to TRBD2. Germline assignment: CDR1 SGHAT and CDR2 FQDESV (reference sequence). The V and J ends lost 4 bases and 4 bases, in that order; junction bases with no gene match: 5. The CDR3 runs to 15 residues. The CDR3 DNA reads as TGTGCCAGCAGCTCAGGACTAGCGGGGCCTTACGAGCAGTACTTC. This encodes CASSSGLAGPYEQYF. Based on the CDR3 plus reference TRBV11-1 and TRBJ2-7, the full variable domain is EAEVAQSPRYKITEKSQAVAFWCDPISGHATLYWYRQILGQGPELLVQFQDESVVDDSQLPKDRFSAERLKGVDSTLKIQPAELGDSAMYLCASSSGLAGPYEQYFGPGTRLTVT.

V and J are TRBV10-3 and TRBJ2-5; possible D gene TRBD2, 6 bases. The V gene's germline CDR1 is ENHRY and CDR2 SYGVKD. V was pared by 5 bases and J by 4 bases, with 11 bases between. This CDR3 spans 13 amino acids. DNA of the CDR3: TGTGCCATCAGTCCCGGGGGTGGAGAGACCCAGTACTTC. Amino acid sequence: CAISPGGGETQYF.

J is TRBJ2-6 and V is TRBV7-9, with TRBD1 as a possible D gene (5 bases). The CDR3 covers 17 residues. V shed 0 bases and J shed 2 bases, with 11 bases lying between them. Germline assignment: CDR1 SEHNR and CDR2 FQNEAQ (reference sequence). The CDR3 nucleotides read TGTGCCAGCAGCTTAGCGATTGGGGCGACTGGGGCCAACGTCCTGACTTTC. Protein product: CASSLAIGATGANVLTF.

This chain connects TRBV5-1 to TRBJ2-3; 11 bases are a match to TRBD2. Losses at the gene ends were 1 base for V and 2 bases for J; bases not matched to a gene: 9. The germline CDR1 and CDR2 sequences are SGHRS and YFSETQ. CDR3 length equals 18 residues. This CDR3 is CASSLSSGGYTPTDTQYF. The CDR3 coding sequence is TGCGCCAGCAGCTTGTCTAGCGGGGGGTACACGCCCACAGATACGCAGTATTTT.

Regarding this clone: Because the CDR3 is missing its conserved closing phenylalanine or tryptophan, this is likely a read error. Because the CDR3's place on the DNA is in doubt, the DNA is left out and the CDR3 is given as listed by TCRdb. This rearrangement joins TRBV5-1 to TRBJ2-7; the table gives TRBD2 as D, unverified against the DNA. The germline gives CDR1 SGHRS, CDR2 YFSETQ. Termini included, the CDR3 measures 9 amino acids. The CDR3 loop is CASSGRRKI.

In its sample, this clone was seen a few times. V is TRBV18 and J is TRBJ1-2; TRBD1 aligns across 7 bases. J lost 6 bases, V lost 3 bases, and 7 bases had no gene match. This CDR3 has 14 residues. Per the germline V gene, CDR1 is KGHSH and CDR2 is LQKENI. The CDR3 region has the DNA TGTGCCAGCTCACCCACCCGAGGGGGCGATGGCTACACCTTC. Its protein product is CASSPTRGGDGYTF.

The chain joins TRBV30 to TRBJ1-6; 8 bases are a match to TRBD1. Germline CDR1 GTSNPN, CDR2 SVGIG (reference sequence). After removal of 8 bases from V and 10 bases from J, the junction contained 13 bases not matched to a gene. The CDR3 consists of 14 residues. CDR3 in amino acids: CAQGLGTGNSPLHF. For the CDR3, the DNA is TGTGCCCAGGGATTAGGGACAGGCAACTCACCCCTCCACTTT.